One T cell receptor beta chain is described in this entry. Its antigen remains unidentified. One junction end disagrees with the germline gene, perhaps due to a read error. This entry is derived from a study of cytomegalovirus exposure and HLA in healthy donors. Overall study results and limits: Confirmation was obtained in vitro that a few CMV-associated chains are specific for CMV antigens. Immune exposure was documented only through CMV serostatus. The likely explanation for a cluster of highly shared sequence variants was sequencing artifact. Later work found most CMV-associated TCR beta chains apparently HLA-restricted.

Germline CDR1 MNHEY, CDR2 SMNVEV (reference sequence). The CDR3 length is 13 residues. The PCR made use of 60 Vbeta and 13 Jbeta primers. Clones were sequenced by immunoSEQ multiplex PCR, and TCRdb holds only the in-frame ones, with some missing. The data contain 110,000 or so clones, 65% to 80% of them seen just once; the ten biggest clones take up around 5.8%. Sequences were obtained from PBMCs. This sequence originates from a man aged 18 to 29 in good health and CMV-seropositive. This chain links TRBV27 with TRBJ2-1, with TRBD2 identical over 7 bases. The CDR3 reads CVSRDYSYNEQFF. The DNA of the CDR3 is TGCGTTTCCCGGGACTATTCCTACAATGAGCAGTTCTTC.